This passage covers 27 T cell receptor beta chains from one sample sequenced in a study of beta chain features in type 1 diabetes. Study results and limitations: Significant though moderate, a shortening of TCRB CDR3s appeared in all four CD4+ subsets of Type 1 diabetes patients.

TCRB transcripts that were expressed got sequenced, as all of the isolated RNA had been reverse transcribed. TCRdb's copy holds only in-frame clones and misses some; the assay was immunoSEQ multiplex PCR. Seen here are about 160,000 clones, around 9% observed once, and the top ten hold 0.65% to 0.9%. Antigens of these TCRs are unknown. Sequenced: central memory CD4+ T cells from blood. The receptors derive from a young woman with type 1 diabetes.

The V gene is TRBV27, the J gene TRBJ1-1; D gene ambiguous. The germline gives CDR1 MNHEY, CDR2 SMNVEV (reference sequence). Trimming removed 3 bases at V and 4 bases at J, with 9 bases between. The CDR3 length is 13 residues. CDR3 residues: CASSFEESTEAFF. CDR3 DNA: TGTGCCAGCAGTTTCGAGGAGAGCACTGAAGCTTTCTTT.

This clone appeared a few times. V is TRBV7-8 and J is TRBJ1-2; possible D gene TRBD1, 5 bases. Germline loops: CDR1 SGHVS, CDR2 FQNEAQ. CDR3 length: 15 residues. V was cut by 2 bases and J by 5 bases, with 15 bases left in between. The chain's CDR3 is CASSLTRQHPYGYTF. The CDR3 DNA is TGTGCCAGCAGCTTAACCCGACAGCACCCGTATGGCTACACCTTC.

The chain couples TRBV18 to TRBJ2-7; 9 bases agree with TRBD1. V trimming: 4 bases; J trimming: 2 bases; junction bases outside the gene matches: 6. This CDR3 comprises 15 residues. Germline-derived CDR1 and CDR2 are KGHSH and LQKENI. CDR3 region: CASSLGTGRAYEQYF. DNA of the CDR3: TGTGCCAGCTCACTCGGGACAGGGAGGGCCTACGAGCAGTACTTC.

The rearrangement joins TRBV29-1 to TRBJ2-7; 7 nucleotides line up with TRBD1. V lost 4 bases, J lost 2 bases, and 11 bases stayed unmatched. The CDR3 loop spans 15 amino acids. Germline V lookup: CDR1 SQVTM, CDR2 ANQGSEA. CDR3 residues: CSVVPSGTETYEQYF. The CDR3 DNA sequence: TGCAGCGTTGTGCCCTCGGGGACAGAGACCTACGAGCAGTACTTC.

This clone was counted between two and nine times. This rearrangement joins TRBV7-2 to TRBJ2-7; TRBD2 might be the D (5 bases). The germline V gene has CDR1 SGHTA and CDR2 FQGNSA. Trimming shortened V by 1 base and J by 2 bases, and 9 bases separated the two germline ends. This CDR3 is 14 amino acids long. The CDR3 is CASSLGGRTYEQYF. The DNA of the CDR3 is TGTGCCAGCAGCTTAGGCGGGCGAACCTACGAGCAGTACTTC.

This clone has just a few counts. The CDR3 DNA follows: TGTGCCAGCAGCTTGGGGCCGGGCGGGTTCGCCTACGAGCAGTACTTC. It translates to CASSLGPGGFAYEQYF. This chain uses TRBV5-6 with TRBJ2-7; D possibly corresponds to TRBD2 (5 bases). Germline V lookup: CDR1 SGHDT, CDR2 YYEEEE. Deletions cut 0 bases from V and 2 bases from J, with 15 bases between. This CDR3 comprises 16 residues.

The chain carries TRBV7-2 and TRBJ2-7, with D possibly being TRBD2 (5 bases). Germline V gene data show CDR1 as SGHTA and CDR2 as FQGNSA. The germline V and J ends were trimmed by 4 bases and 0 bases, with 7 bases remaining between them. The CDR3 spans 13 residues. CDR3 nucleotide sequence: TGTGCCAGCAGCTATGGACTCTCCTACGAGCAGTACTTC. As protein: CASSYGLSYEQYF.

This sequence joins TRBV6-5 and TRBJ1-2; the match to TRBD1 covers 8 bases. The CDR3 runs to 12 residues. V dropped 6 bases and J dropped 4; count of bases not matched to a gene: 1. Germline CDR1 is MNHEY and CDR2 is SVGAGI. CDR3 nucleotide sequence: TGTGCCAGCAGCGGGACAGGCTATGGCTACACCTTC. Translated, it gives CASSGTGYGYTF.

The CDR3 sequence: CASSVAPGGSYEQYF. CDR3 in DNA: TGTGCCAGCAGCGTAGCTCCGGGAGGAAGCTACGAGCAGTACTTC. The chain uses TRBV9 and TRBJ2-7; 7 bases are a match to TRBD2. CDR1 and CDR2 (germline): SGDLS, YYNGEE. The length of the CDR3 is 15 residues. Trimming removed 0 bases from V and 3 bases from J; junction bases left unmatched: 6.

The chain recombines TRBV27 with TRBJ1-4; TRBD1 agrees at 9 bases. The CDR3 has 14 residues. The trim removed 6 bases at V and 7 bases at J, leaving 6 bases unmatched. Germline CDR1 MNHEY, CDR2 SMNVEV (reference sequence). The CDR3 nucleotides read TGTGCCAGCAGCCGAGACAGGGGGATTGAAAAACTGTTTTTT. It specifies CASSRDRGIEKLFF.

The chain uses TRBV4-1 and TRBJ1-1; D may be TRBD1 (5 bases). Trimming took off 4 bases at V and 2 bases at J, with 14 bases between the two ends. CDR1 and CDR2 (germline): MGHRA, YSYEKL. This CDR3 is built from 15 residues. The DNA for the CDR3 is TGCGCCAGCAGCCGGGGGGAAGGGGCTAACACTGAAGCTTTCTTT. Encoded protein: CASSRGEGANTEAFF.

CDR3 sequence reads: CAESKPVGDTGELFF. The CDR3 DNA follows: TGTGCTGAATCGAAACCTGTGGGAGATACCGGGGAGCTGTTTTTT. The rearrangement joins TRBV5-4 to TRBJ2-2, with D perhaps matching TRBD2 (5 bases). Per the germline V gene, CDR1 is SGHNT and CDR2 is YYREEE (reference sequence). The CDR3 consists of 15 residues.

This clone was counted only a few times. The chain couples TRBV30 to TRBJ2-4; no clear D. V was pared by 7 bases and J by 7 bases, with 11 bases between. The CDR3 consists of 11 residues. Germline V gene data show CDR1 as GTSNPN and CDR2 as SVGIG (reference sequence). The CDR3 spells CAYQTGNIQYF. The CDR3 region has the DNA TGTGCCTACCAGACTGGGAACATTCAGTACTTC.

The chain uses TRBV7-2 and TRBJ1-5, with no clear D. V lost 5 bases, J lost 7 bases, and 18 bases lay in between. Germline loops: CDR1 SGHTA, CDR2 FQGNSA. The CDR3 loop spans 15 amino acids. CDR3 residues: CASSQMEGLGQPQHF. The CDR3 DNA reads TGTGCCAGCAGCCAGATGGAGGGTCTAGGCCAGCCCCAGCATTTT.

CDR3 amino acids: CASSLGTGAYNEQFF. CDR3 bases: TGCGCCAGCAGCTTGGGGACAGGGGCTTATAATGAGCAGTTCTTC. This chain connects TRBV5-1 to TRBJ2-1; 9 nucleotides agree with TRBD1. This CDR3 comprises 15 residues. V shed 0 bases and J 7 bases; nucleotides not matched to a gene: 5. Looked up from germline, CDR1 is SGHRS and CDR2 is YFSETQ.

This clone was picked up a small number of times. The chain has TRBV30 and TRBJ1-1, with D perhaps matching TRBD1 (6 bases). Germline CDR1 is GTSNPN and CDR2 is SVGIG (reference sequence). Trimming removed 5 bases from V and 0 bases from J, with 7 bases in between. This CDR3 has 12 amino acids. In DNA form, the CDR3 reads TGTGCCTGGGACAGGTTGAACACTGAAGCTTTCTTT. As protein: CAWDRLNTEAFF.

This clone was detected a few times. The chain couples TRBV29-1 to TRBJ2-7, with a tentative D call TRBD1 (6 bases). Trimming shortened V by 6 bases and J by 0 bases, and 12 bases separated the two germline ends. The germline V gene encodes CDR1 SQVTM and CDR2 ANQGSEA. This CDR3 has 13 amino acids. In nucleotides, the CDR3 is TGCAGCGTCCGGACAGACTTCTCCTACGAGCAGTACTTC. It yields the protein CSVRTDFSYEQYF.

This clone occurred a few times. The chain has TRBV5-1 and TRBJ2-3; 7 bases agree with TRBD1. The CDR3 has 15 amino acids. Per the germline V gene, CDR1 is SGHRS and CDR2 is YFSETQ. The J segment lost 4 bases and the V segment lost 2 bases, leaving 7 bases of the junction unmatched. CDR3 sequence reads: CASSLRTGQADTQYF. CDR3 nucleotides: TGCGCCAGCAGCTTACGGACAGGACAAGCAGATACGCAGTATTTT.

The rearrangement joins TRBV20-1 to TRBJ1-1; D remains unclear. The V gene lost 5 bases and the J gene lost 5 bases, with 9 bases spanning the gap. This CDR3 is built from 11 residues. Germline lookup yields CDR1 DFQATT and CDR2 SNEGSKA (reference sequence). The CDR3 region has the DNA TGCAGTGCTTCCCGAGGAACTGAAGCTTTCTTT. This sequence encodes CSASRGTEAFF.

Only a few counts were recorded for this clone. The genes are TRBV5-1 and TRBJ2-7; 7 bases match TRBD1. The trim removed 4 bases at V and 4 bases at J, leaving 8 bases unmatched. The CDR3 totals 14 residues. From germline, CDR1 is SGHRS and CDR2 YFSETQ. The CDR3 sequence is CASSITGQQYEQYF. CDR3 in DNA: TGCGCCAGCAGCATCACGGGACAGCAGTACGAGCAGTACTTC.

This clone was seen a few times. The J gene is TRBJ2-5, the V gene TRBV2; 7 positions agree with TRBD2. Germline values: CDR1 SNHLY, CDR2 FYNNEI. V was clipped by 4 bases and J by 5 bases; unmatched bases: 7. This CDR3 has 14 amino acids. The CDR3 is CASSGGRDLETQYF. In nucleotides, the CDR3 is TGTGCCAGCAGTGGCGGGAGAGACTTGGAGACCCAGTACTTC.

The chain is built from TRBV27 and TRBJ1-1, with D perhaps matching TRBD1 (5 bases). The length of the CDR3 is 12 residues. The V gene's germline CDR1 is MNHEY and CDR2 SMNVEV (reference sequence). Trimming cost V 5 bases and J 5 bases, with 9 bases left between them. The CDR3: CASSERGTEAFF. DNA for the CDR3: TGTGCCAGCAGTGAACGGGGGACTGAAGCTTTCTTT.

This clone was recorded a few times. The chain links TRBV29-1 to TRBJ1-2; 8 bases agree with TRBD1. In germline, CDR1 is SQVTM, CDR2 ANQGSEA. With V trimmed by 3 bases and J by 4 bases, 4 bases remained unmatched. CDR3 size: 13 residues. CDR3 sequence (DNA): TGCAGCGTTGACAGGGGGCCTTTCTATGGCTACACCTTC. Its protein is CSVDRGPFYGYTF.

The chain has TRBV25-1 and TRBJ1-1; D might be TRBD1 (5 bases). Trimming left V 4 bases short and J 0 bases short, with 12 bases between. CDR1 and CDR2 from the germline V gene are MGHDK and SYGVNS. The CDR3 contains 15 residues. CDR3 bases: TGTGCCAGCAGTGTTGGAGGGGTGATGAACACTGAAGCTTTCTTT. Protein sequence: CASSVGGVMNTEAFF.

This chain joins TRBV18 and TRBJ2-4; D unresolved. There are 12 residues in the CDR3. Germline V CDR1 and CDR2: KGHSH, LQKENI. V lost 6 bases and J 7 bases, leaving 10 bases between the germline ends. CDR3 amino acids: CASSPSRNIQYF. The CDR3 DNA reads TGTGCCAGCTCTCCATCGAGGAACATTCAGTACTTC.

This clone was seen only a few times. This chain joins TRBV6-1 and TRBJ2-1; D remains unclear. Germline CDR1 is MNHNS and CDR2 is SASEGT. CDR3 length: 11 residues. Trimming cost V 6 bases and J 6 bases, with 6 bases left between them. CDR3 bases: TGTGCCAGCAGAAGAGTCAATGAGCAGTTCTTC. Protein sequence: CASRRVNEQFF.

This clone was counted between two and nine times. This chain uses TRBV20-1 with TRBJ1-1; D not certain. This CDR3 region has 11 residues. With 7 bases removed from V and 0 bases from J, the gap between germline ends came to 6 bases. Germline CDR1 and CDR2: DFQATT and SNEGSKA (reference sequence). The CDR3 loop is CSEDLNTEAFF. The CDR3 DNA sequence: TGCAGTGAGGACTTGAACACTGAAGCTTTCTTT.